Listed below are T cell receptor beta chains from one sample, sequenced in a study of breast tumors, draining lymph nodes, adjacent tissues. MiXCR, run by TCRdb on the multiplex PCR reads, gives a single entry per CDR3 protein. Here the sample spans approximately 230,000 distinct CDR3 sequences, less than 45% being singletons. Sequences were obtained from axillary lymph node tissue. All receptors come from a female donor with breast cancer. Some clones in this sample may be carry-over from other donors' samples. Both conserved end residues are part of each CDR3. A D gene is named only where the DNA matches it firmly. A clone size is listed for some rows: how often the clone was seen (once, few, many), or a class if it is expanded.

clone_size d_call cdr3_length j_call v_call cdr3_aa cdr3_nt
many TRBD1 14 TRBJ1-2 TRBV7-2 CASSVSRDRVGYTF TGTGCCAGCAGCGTTAGTCGGGACAGGGTGGGCTACACCTTC
NA TRBD2 16 TRBJ2-3 TRBV20-1 CSARDPGTRPTDTQYF TGCAGCGCTAGAGACCCCGGGACTAGACCCACAGATACGCAGTATTTT
many NA 18 TRBJ2-6 TRBV6-6 CASSHSGRRNSGANVLTF TGTGCCAGCAGTCACTCGGGACGGAGAAACTCTGGGGCCAACGTCCTGACTTTC
many NA 15 TRBJ2-5 TRBV7-9 CASSLGHTEVETQYF TGTGCCAGCAGCTTAGGACATACTGAGGTTGAGACCCAGTACTTC
NA TRBD1 16 TRBJ1-4 TRBV15 CATSSVQTGGLEKLFF TGTGCCACCAGCAGTGTCCAGACAGGGGGGCTAGAAAAACTGTTTTTT
many TRBD1 18 TRBJ1-6 TRBV5-1 CASSGGSLTGQGFSPLHF TGCGCCAGCAGCGGGGGTTCCCTGACAGGACAGGGTTTTTCACCCCTCCACTTT
many TRBD1 14 TRBJ2-7 TRBV20-1 CSARSTTGAYEQYF TGCAGTGCTAGGTCGACGACAGGGGCATACGAGCAGTACTTC
many TRBD2 15 TRBJ2-5 TRBV20-1 CSASGNAGGQETQYF TGCAGTGCTAGTGGGAACGCGGGAGGACAAGAGACCCAGTACTTC
NA NA 14 TRBJ1-4 TRBV20-1 CSANRGGGNEKLFF TGCAGTGCTAACCGGGGCGGGGGGAATGAAAAACTGTTTTTT
NA TRBD1 16 TRBJ2-3 TRBV10-3 CAISSGTGSSADTQYF TGTGCCATCAGTTCCGGGACAGGGAGTAGCGCAGATACGCAGTATTTT
many TRBD2 14 TRBJ2-7 TRBV2 CASSSVAGYYEQYF TGTGCCAGCAGTTCGGTAGCGGGATACTACGAGCAGTACTTC
few NA 17 TRBJ2-1 TRBV4-3 CASSQGLVGTPYNEQFF TGCGCCAGCAGCCAAGGCTTAGTGGGAACCCCCTACAATGAGCAGTTCTTC
NA TRBD2 14 TRBJ2-6 TRBV7-6 CASSGLSGGIQETF TGTGCCAGCAGCGGACTTAGCGGGGGAATACAAGAGACTTTC
many TRBD1 15 TRBJ1-2 TRBV5-1 CASSLTWDRGYGYTF TGCGCCAGCAGCTTGACCTGGGACAGGGGGTATGGCTACACCTTC
many TRBD2 16 TRBJ2-5 TRBV20-1 CSARGLAGGRVETQYF TGCAGTGCTAGAGGGCTAGCGGGAGGAAGGGTGGAGACCCAGTACTTC